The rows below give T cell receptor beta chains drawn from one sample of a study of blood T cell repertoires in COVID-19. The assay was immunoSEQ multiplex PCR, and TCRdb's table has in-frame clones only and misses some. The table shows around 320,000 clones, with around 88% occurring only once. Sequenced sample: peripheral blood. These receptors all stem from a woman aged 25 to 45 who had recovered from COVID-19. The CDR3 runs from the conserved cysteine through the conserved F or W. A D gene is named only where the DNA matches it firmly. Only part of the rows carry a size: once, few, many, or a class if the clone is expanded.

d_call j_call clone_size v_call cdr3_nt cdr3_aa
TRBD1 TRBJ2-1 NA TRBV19 TGTGCCAGTACTGCTGGGACAGCGATCTACAATGAGCAGTTCTTC CASTAGTAIYNEQFF
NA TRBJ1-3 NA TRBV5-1 TGCGCCAGCAGCCCGGAGGGAGGCACCATATATTTT CASSPEGGTIYF
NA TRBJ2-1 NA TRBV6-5 TGTGCCAGCAGCTTACTAGCGGCAGGGGGCAATGAGCAGTTCTTC CASSLLAAGGNEQFF
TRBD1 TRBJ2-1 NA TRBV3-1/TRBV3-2 TGTGCCAGCAGCCCCGTGACAGGGGGGAATGAGCAGTTCTTC CASSPVTGGNEQFF
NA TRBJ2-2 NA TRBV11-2 TGTGCCAGCAGCCCCCGGCACGGCAGGGTAAACACCGGGGAGCTGTTTTTT CASSPRHGRVNTGELFF
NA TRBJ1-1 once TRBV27 TGTGCCAGCAGTTTTGGGGGCGGGGGGACTGAAGCTTTCTTT CASSFGGGGTEAFF
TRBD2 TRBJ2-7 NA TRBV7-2 TGTGCCAGCAGAGCGGGGGGGCCGACCTACGAGCAGTACTTC CASRAGGPTYEQYF
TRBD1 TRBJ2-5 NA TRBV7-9 TGTGCCAGCAGCTCCCAGGACAGGGGAGAGACCCAGTACTTC CASSSQDRGETQYF
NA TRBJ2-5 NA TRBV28 TGTGCCAGCAGTTTTAGGGAAGGCGGGGAGACCCAGTACTTC CASSFREGGETQYF
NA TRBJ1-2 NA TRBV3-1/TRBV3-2 TGTGCCAGCAGCCGCCGGGAAGGCTACACCTTC CASSRREGYTF
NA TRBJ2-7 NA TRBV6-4 TGTGCCAGCAGTGAAGGAGGGCTCAAACCCCCACCCTACGAGCAGTACTTC CASSEGGLKPPPYEQYF
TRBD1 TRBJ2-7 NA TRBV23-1 TGCGCCAGCAGCCAGGGACAGCAGCAGTACTTC CASSQGQQQYF
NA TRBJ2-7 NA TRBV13 TGTGCCAGCAGCCGCGAGGGGGATCTCTACGAGCAGTACTTC CASSREGDLYEQYF
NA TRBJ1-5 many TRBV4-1 TGCGCCAGCAGCCGACAGAGCAGCAATCAGCCCCAGCATTTT CASSRQSSNQPQHF
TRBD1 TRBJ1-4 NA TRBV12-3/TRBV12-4 TGTGCCAGCAGTCCCTGGGACAGGGGAAAACTGTTTTTT CASSPWDRGKLFF
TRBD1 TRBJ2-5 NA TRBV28 TGTGCCAGCGGGACAGACTACCGAGAGACCCAGTACTTC CASGTDYRETQYF
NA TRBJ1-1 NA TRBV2 TGTGCCAGCACAGGGCAGGAGGGCACTGAAGCTTTCTTT CASTGQEGTEAFF
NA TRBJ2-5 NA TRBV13 TGTGCCAGCACCGTCGAGAGGGAAGGCCAAGAGACCCAGTACTTC CASTVEREGQETQYF
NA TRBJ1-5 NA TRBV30 TGTGCCTGGAGCAGGGAGGGCGTTCAGCCCCAGCATTTT CAWSREGVQPQHF
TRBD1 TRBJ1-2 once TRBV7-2 TGTGCCAGCAGTCAGAAATCCGGGACAGATCGCTATGGCTACACCTTC CASSQKSGTDRYGYTF